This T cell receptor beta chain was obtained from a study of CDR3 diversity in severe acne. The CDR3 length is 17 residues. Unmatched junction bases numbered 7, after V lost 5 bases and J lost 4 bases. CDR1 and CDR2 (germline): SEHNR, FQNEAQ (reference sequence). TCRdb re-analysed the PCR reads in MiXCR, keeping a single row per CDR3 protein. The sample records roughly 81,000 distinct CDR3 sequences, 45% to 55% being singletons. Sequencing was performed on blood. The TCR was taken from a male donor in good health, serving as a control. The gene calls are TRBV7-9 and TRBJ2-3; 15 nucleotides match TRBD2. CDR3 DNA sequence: TGTGCCAGCAGCCTCGGGACTAGCGGGAGGTCCCCAGATACGCAGTATTTT. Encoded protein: CASSLGTSGRSPDTQYF. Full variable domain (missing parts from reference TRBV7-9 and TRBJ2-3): DTGVSQNPRHKITKRGQNVTFRCDPISEHNRLYWYRQTLGQGPEFLTYFQNEAQLEKSRLLSDRFSAERPKGSFSTLEIQRTEQGDSAMYLCASSLGTSGRSPDTQYFGPGTRLTVL.